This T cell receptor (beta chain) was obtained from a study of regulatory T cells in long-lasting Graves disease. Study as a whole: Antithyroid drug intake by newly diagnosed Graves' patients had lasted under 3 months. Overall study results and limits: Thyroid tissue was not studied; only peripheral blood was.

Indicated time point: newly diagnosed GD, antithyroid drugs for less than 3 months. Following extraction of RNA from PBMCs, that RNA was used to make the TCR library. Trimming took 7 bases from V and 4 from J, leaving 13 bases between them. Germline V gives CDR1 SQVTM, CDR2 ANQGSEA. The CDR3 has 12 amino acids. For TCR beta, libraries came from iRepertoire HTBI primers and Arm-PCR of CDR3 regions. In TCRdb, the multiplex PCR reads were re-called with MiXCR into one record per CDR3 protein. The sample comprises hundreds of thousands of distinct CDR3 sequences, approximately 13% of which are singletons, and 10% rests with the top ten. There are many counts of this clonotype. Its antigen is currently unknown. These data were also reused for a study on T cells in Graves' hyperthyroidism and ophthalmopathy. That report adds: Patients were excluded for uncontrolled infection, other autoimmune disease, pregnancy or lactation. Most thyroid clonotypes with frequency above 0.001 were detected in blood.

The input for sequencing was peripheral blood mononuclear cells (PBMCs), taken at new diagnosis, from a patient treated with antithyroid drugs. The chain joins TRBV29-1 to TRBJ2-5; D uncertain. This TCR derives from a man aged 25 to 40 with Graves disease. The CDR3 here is CSAGSMGETQYF. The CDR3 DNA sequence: TGCAGCGCAGGCAGCATGGGAGAGACCCAGTACTTC.